This T cell receptor beta chain was captured by sequencing in a study of blood T cells in healthy people across ages (dated by TCRdb to the mid-2010s). Some background on the complete study: In model experiments, template switching captured about one uniquely barcoded TCR beta cDNA molecule for every two T cells. Age-related changes in TCR beta repertoire diversity were measured in the study by deep sequencing normalized with unique cDNA molecular identifiers. Four age groups were formed from the donors: young (average approximately 15 years), middle-aged (around 37), aged (roughly 58) and long-lived (about 75). Two additional independent replicas of 1 million unique cDNA reads from the same blood draw were analyzed for two donors (one aged 18 to 30 and one aged 80 or older).

The receptor library was made with 5' RACE. Sequencing was performed on an Illumina HiSeq 2500. The second PCR ran for roughly 7 to 12 cycles and used a J-beta primer mix along with a sample-barcoded 5' primer. Each TCR beta cDNA molecule received a unique molecular identifier from a template-switch 5' adaptor carrying 12 random nucleotides. Each sample yielded at least 2.5 million CDR3-containing paired-end reads. First-strand cDNA synthesis was performed from all RNA using the Mint cDNA synthesis kit, with priming by a TRBC-specific oligonucleotide. After uracil-DNA glycosylase treatment, a first 18-cycle PCR used universal primers M1SS and BC2_uni_R on all cDNA. In the source study's methods: For normalization, 1 million high-quality reads, each with a distinct molecular identifier, were randomly selected from each sample. Reads with shared molecular identifiers were discarded instead of being binned into consensus sequences. MiTCR, set to a Q25 quality threshold and the strictest error-elimination algorithm, was used for CDR3 identification, clonotype clustering and error correction. Lower-bound total TCR beta diversity was estimated with a nonparametric unseen species model using Euler transformation. TCRdb handled the public reads itself, with Q25 trimming in fastp and clone calling in MiXCR, and kept productive beta chains. Rows matching on CDR3 protein sequence are summarized as one entry with the most common DNA and genes. The V and J calls shown here were made by TCRdb, not taken from the authors' results. The table for this sample lists approximately 800,000 distinct CDR3 sequences; around 25% of them were counted only once. The ten top clones hold 3% of the sample.

For this clonotype: The specificity of this receptor is unknown. Per-base qualities were not stored, and no clone one base away is much larger.

What the authors observed across the whole study: Compared with the aged group, the long-lived group had more naive CD4+ T cells, fewer expanded clones and increased TCR diversity, suggesting age selection. The percentage of naive T cells measured by flow cytometry correlated strongly with observed TCR beta diversity. Bulk unsorted PBMC profiling prevented conclusive comparison of naive and antigen-experienced compartments. Observed TCR beta diversity per million T cells fell roughly linearly with age, and a significant reduction was already apparent by age around 40. Estimates of total diversity based on one million sequenced T cells were considered lower bounds and underestimates. Because donor CMV infection status was unknown, age-related changes in expanded clonotypes were potentially confounded.

Donors were 39 systemically healthy Caucasian individuals from Russia aged roughly 6 to 95 years. Roughly 9.5 milliliters of peripheral blood were drawn from each donor into EDTA-treated Vacutainer tubes. Ficoll-Paque density-gradient centrifugation was used to isolate PBMCs, with at least 6.5 million per sample. Total RNA was extracted from PBMCs with Trizol reagent, with at least 5.5 micrograms obtained per sample. The percentages of naive CD45RAhigh/CD27high T cells were determined by flow cytometry on a PBMC aliquot from every donor. As encoded in the germline V gene (reference sequence), CDR1 is DFQATT while CDR2 is SNEGSKA. Here V drops 5 bases and J drops 5 bases, and the junction holds 5 bases not matched to any gene. The CDR3 has 13 amino acids, counting the end cysteine and phenylalanine. Only CDR3 DNA is held: 39 bases, read in frame from base 1. These records were also assigned to another study, of T cells of mothers and their children. The second study's paper adds: Donors were nine systemically healthy Caucasian individuals: three mothers and their six children. cDNA synthesis used all of the extracted RNA, with around 1.6 ug of RNA in each 15 ul reaction. In the second PCR, sample barcodes and 2-4 random nucleotides were introduced via the M1S primer. Over 8 million TCR beta CDR3 reads came from each mother, compared with approximately 2.8 million reads from each child. TCR recombination output is similarly shaped by thymic selection in related and unrelated pairs, with a minor effect exerted by inherited differences. Normalized repertoire overlap was always found to be slightly, but never significantly, higher in related mother-child pairs than in unrelated mother-child pairs. No persistent microchimeric T cell clones were detected, at a sensitivity of roughly 100 clones per million clonotypes. To look for features that set related mother-child pairs apart from unrelated individuals, the researchers ran deep NGS to compare the TCR beta repertoires of mothers and children. On average, the children were approximately 11 +/- 4 years old, while the mothers were about 37 +/- 4 years old. After adapter ligation with NEBNext reagents, the libraries were sequenced on Illumina HiSeq 2000 with 100+100 nt paired-end reads. Mother and child libraries were prepared a month apart and sequenced in separate runs to prevent cross-contamination. For each donor, somewhere between about 450,000 and 2,200,000 distinct TCR beta clonotypes were identified. Naive TCR beta clonotypes were estimated from low-frequency clonotypes matched to each donor's FACS-determined naive share, without sorting.

The sample consisted of blood. This clonotype originated in a boy aged 5-17 years in good health. The rearranged segments are TRBV20-1 and TRBJ2-4; TRBD1 agrees with 8 junctional bases. CDR3 sequence: CSAPPGQENIQYF. The DNA sequence is as follows: TGCAGTGCTCCCCCGGGACAGGAAAACATTCAGTACTTC.